Listed below are T cell receptor beta chains from one sample, sequenced in a study of early T cells in non-severe SARS-CoV-2 infection. TCRdb used MiXCR to reprocess the 5' RACE reads, holding one entry per CDR3 protein. The sample consists of tens of thousands of distinct CDR3 sequences, roughly 17% of them appearing once. The material was whole blood, obtained at baseline. Receptors were obtained from an adult who was a healthcare worker with PCR-confirmed SARS-CoV-2 infection or an uninfected control (not recorded which). Each CDR3 is given with its conserved first and last residue. Fields, in order: CDR3 length, clone size, D gene, V gene, J gene, CDR3 DNA, CDR3 protein. A D gene is named only where the DNA matches it firmly. Only some rows state a clone size, as once, few, many or a class for expanded clones.

13	few	NA	TRBV20-1	TRBJ2-2	TGCAGTGCTAGAAAGCAAGGGGCCGGGGAGCTGTTTTTT	CSARKQGAGELFF
15	NA	NA	TRBV13	TRBJ2-7	TGTGCCAGCAGCTTAGTCCGTGCAGGGGCTAGCGAGCAGTACTTC	CASSLVRAGASEQYF
13	few	NA	TRBV6-5	TRBJ2-7	TGTGCCAGCAGTTACTTGAACAGGGTCGAGCAGTACTTC	CASSYLNRVEQYF
15	few	NA	TRBV28	TRBJ2-7	TGTGCCAGCAGTTTTGATAGCGGTCTTTTCTACGAGCAGTACTTC	CASSFDSGLFYEQYF
14	few	TRBD1	TRBV12-3/TRBV12-4	TRBJ2-1	TGTGCCAGCAGTCTCCGGGACAGGGTGTATGAGCAGTTCTTC	CASSLRDRVYEQFF
15	NA	TRBD2	TRBV20-1	TRBJ2-1	TGCAGTGCTAGTCCCGGACTAGCCTCCTACAATGAGCAGTTCTTC	CSASPGLASYNEQFF
14	many	NA	TRBV7-2	TRBJ2-2	TGTGCCAGCAGCTTTCTGAGGGGCACCGGGGAGCTGTTTTTT	CASSFLRGTGELFF
14	NA	TRBD2	TRBV3-1	TRBJ2-7	TGTGCCAGCAGCCGTCAGCGGGAGCGGCTCGAGCTGTACTTC	CASSRQRERLELYF
14	NA	NA	TRBV18	TRBJ2-3	TGTGCCAGCTCACCACCAGGGTATGCAGATACGCAGTATTTT	CASSPPGYADTQYF
15	NA	TRBD1	TRBV3-1	TRBJ2-1	TGTGCCAGCAGCGCCGGGACAGATTTTTACAATGAGCAGTTCTTC	CASSAGTDFYNEQFF
16	few	TRBD2	TRBV5-6	TRBJ2-4	TGTGCCAGCAGCTCTTGGCTGACTAGCGGGAGAAACATTCAGTACTTC	CASSSWLTSGRNIQYF
13	NA	NA	TRBV6-1	TRBJ1-1	TGTGCCAGCAGTGAAAACCCGAGCACTGAAGCTTTCTTT	CASSENPSTEAFF
15	few	NA	TRBV24-1	TRBJ2-3	TGTGCCACCAGTGCTCCCGGGGAGGGGGCAGATACGCAGTATTTT	CATSAPGEGADTQYF
15	NA	TRBD2	TRBV3-1	TRBJ2-7	TGTGCCAGCAGCGAGTCCCCAGCGGGAGGATACGAGCAGTACTTC	CASSESPAGGYEQYF
15	few	NA	TRBV20-1	TRBJ2-1	TGCAGTGCTAGCACCGGGACCCGGATTTCCAATGAGCAGTTCTTC	CSASTGTRISNEQFF
15	NA	TRBD1	TRBV18	TRBJ2-1	TGTGCCAGCTCTAGCAGTCACAGGGGGCTTAATGAGCAGTTCTTC	CASSSSHRGLNEQFF
12	many	TRBD1	TRBV7-2	TRBJ2-1	TGTGCCAGCAGCCGCACAGGGGTTGAGCAGTTCTTC	CASSRTGVEQFF
19	few	TRBD2	TRBV5-1	TRBJ2-1	TGCGCCAGCAGCTTGGATGGCAGGGTCGCGAGCGGGAGTAACAATGAGCAGTTCTTC	CASSLDGRVASGSNNEQFF
12	NA	NA	TRBV9	TRBJ2-3	TGTGCCAGCAGCGTAGTCGGTGATACGCAGTATTTT	CASSVVGDTQYF
13	few	NA	TRBV10-3	TRBJ1-6	TGTGCCATCAGAGGGATTAATAATTCACCCCTCCATTTT	CAIRGINNSPLHF
14	NA	NA	TRBV27	TRBJ1-2	TGTGCCAGCAAATTGGGGCCCTCGCGTTATGGCTACACCTTC	CASKLGPSRYGYTF
13	NA	NA	TRBV30	TRBJ2-7	TGTGCCTGGAGTGGAGGCAGCTACTACGAGCAGTACTTC	CAWSGGSYYEQYF
13	few	NA	TRBV19	TRBJ2-1	TGTGCCAGTAGTATGACCCCCTACAATGAGCAGTTCTTC	CASSMTPYNEQFF
17	few	NA	TRBV7-6	TRBJ2-7	TGTGCCAGCAGCTTAACCCCCCGGACTGGTGCGACCTACGAGCAGTACTTC	CASSLTPRTGATYEQYF
15	NA	TRBD1	TRBV5-1	TRBJ1-5	TGCGCCAGCAGCTCCGGGACAGATAGCAATCAGCCCCAGCATTTT	CASSSGTDSNQPQHF
16	many	TRBD1	TRBV3-1	TRBJ1-6	TGTGCCAGCAGCCAAGGACAGGGGTCGAATAATTCACCCCTCCACTTT	CASSQGQGSNNSPLHF
17	few	TRBD2	TRBV10-2	TRBJ2-3	TGCGCCAGCTTATCCAGGCCTGCGGGGGTCTCCACAGATACGCAGTATTTT	CASLSRPAGVSTDTQYF
15	NA	TRBD2	TRBV18	TRBJ2-5	TGTGCCAGCTCACCAGATGGACTAGCGGGAGAGACCCAGTACTTC	CASSPDGLAGETQYF
13	few	NA	TRBV11-2	TRBJ2-1	TGTGCCAGCAGCTTAGGAGTAGTCAATGAGCAGTTCTTC	CASSLGVVNEQFF
14	NA	TRBD2	TRBV12-3/TRBV12-4	TRBJ2-3	TGTGCCAGCAGTCACACTCTAGCGGGAGATACGCAGTATTTT	CASSHTLAGDTQYF
15	NA	NA	TRBV7-8	TRBJ1-6	TGTGCCAGCAGCTTTATCGCGCCCCCGGAATCACCCCTCCACTTT	CASSFIAPPESPLHF
12	NA	NA	TRBV3-1	TRBJ2-7	TGTGCCAGCAGCCCTCGGCCCTACGAGCAGTACTTC	CASSPRPYEQYF
15	few	NA	TRBV7-2	TRBJ2-3	TGTGCCAGCAGCTTAATAGCGGTCAGCACAGATACGCAGTATTTT	CASSLIAVSTDTQYF
15	few	TRBD2	TRBV27	TRBJ2-7	TGTGCCAGCAGTCCCGGGACTAGCGGTTTTTACGAGCAGTACTTC	CASSPGTSGFYEQYF
16	NA	TRBD1	TRBV6-5	TRBJ1-1	TGTGCCAGCAGCTCTGTTACCGGGACAGGCTTTGCCCAAGCTTTCTTT	CASSSVTGTGFAQAFF
15	NA	TRBD2	TRBV3-1	TRBJ2-2	TGTGCCAGCAGCCAAGCCTCAGCGGGGACCGGGGAGCTGTTTTTT	CASSQASAGTGELFF
14	once	TRBD2	TRBV20-1	TRBJ2-1	TGCAGCGGCTTAGCGGGAGGCCCTTACAATGAGCAGTTCTTC	CSGLAGGPYNEQFF
17	few	TRBD2	TRBV4-1	TRBJ2-1	TGCGCCAGCAGCCAAGGGGTGGCTAGCGGGTCCTACAATGAGCAGTTCTTC	CASSQGVASGSYNEQFF
19	NA	TRBD2	TRBV4-1	TRBJ2-1	TGCGCCAGCAGCCCGCGGACTAGCGGTCCCCCGAGCTCCTACAATGAGCAGTTCTTC	CASSPRTSGPPSSYNEQFF
15	NA	TRBD2	TRBV11-2	TRBJ2-1	TGTGCCAGCAGAGGGCTAGCGGCCGCCCACAATGAGCAGTTCTTC	CASRGLAAAHNEQFF
14	NA	NA	TRBV6-1	TRBJ1-4	TGTGCCAGCAGTTGGACGGGCCTTAATGAAAAACTGTTTTTT	CASSWTGLNEKLFF
13	few	NA	TRBV7-2	TRBJ2-7	TGTGCCAGCAGCTTGCTCGCCTATTCCCAGCAGTACTTC	CASSLLAYSQQYF
15	NA	NA	TRBV4-3	TRBJ1-2	TGCGCCAGCAGCCGGTACAGGGAAGCTAACTATGGCTACACCTTC	CASSRYREANYGYTF
16	NA	NA	TRBV7-9	TRBJ2-7	TGTGCCAGCAGCTTTATTCGTGCACGGGGCGGAAACGAGCAGTACTTC	CASSFIRARGGNEQYF
13	few	NA	TRBV12-3/TRBV12-4	TRBJ1-5	TGTGCCAGCAGTCTCACAGGACTATCGCCCCAGCATTTT	CASSLTGLSPQHF
14	few	NA	TRBV7-9	TRBJ2-5	TGTGCCAGCAGCTTACAGGCAGTTCAAGAGACCCAGTACTTC	CASSLQAVQETQYF
15	NA	NA	TRBV18	TRBJ2-2	TGTGCCAGCTCACCCCTCCGTGAGAACACCGGGGAGCTGTTTTTT	CASSPLRENTGELFF
20	few	NA	TRBV4-1	TRBJ1-1	TGCGCCAGCAGCCAAGAAAAAAGGGCTCGGGCAGGGAATGGTAGGACTGAAGCTTTCTTT	CASSQEKRARAGNGRTEAFF
14	NA	NA	TRBV7-2	TRBJ2-7	TGTGCCAGCAGCCCCACGGACACCGGGGGCGAGCAGTACTTC	CASSPTDTGGEQYF
16	NA	NA	TRBV4-3	TRBJ2-1	TGCGCCAGCAGCCAAGCACAGGCCGTACATTCCAATGAGCAGTTCTTC	CASSQAQAVHSNEQFF
11	NA	NA	TRBV28	TRBJ1-4	TGTGCCAGCAGTTTGCGCGAAAAACTGTTTTTT	CASSLREKLFF
16	few	TRBD1	TRBV4-1	TRBJ1-3	TGCGCCAGCAGCCAAGGCAGCGGGACAGCTGGAAACACCATATATTTT	CASSQGSGTAGNTIYF
11	few	NA	TRBV29-1	TRBJ2-7	TGCAGCGTTGAAGGCCCCTACGAGCAGTACTTC	CSVEGPYEQYF
14	few	NA	TRBV20-1	TRBJ2-3	TGCAGTGCTAGTGGGACCCTGAGGGCAGATACGCAGTATTTT	CSASGTLRADTQYF